The 18 T cell receptor beta chains listed next were all sequenced from one sample in a study of beta chain features in type 1 diabetes. Expressed TCRB transcripts were sequenced because the entire RNA isolate underwent reverse transcription. The table came from immunoSEQ multiplex PCR; TCRdb's copy has only in-frame clones and leaves some out. The table shows more than 130,000 clones, with 6.9% occurring only once. Sequences were obtained from central memory CD4+ T cells from blood. The receptors were gathered from a woman aged 25-40 years in good health.

The chain couples TRBV4-1 to TRBJ2-3, with D tentatively TRBD2 (6 bases). The CDR3 contains 16 residues. The ends were cut back, 3 bases at V and 5 bases at J, with 18 bases in the middle. Germline V CDR1 and CDR2: MGHRA, YSYEKL. CDR3 DNA: TGCGCCAGCAGCCAGGGGGGTATAAGGGCGGGAGATACGCAGTATTTT. Translating it yields CASSQGGIRAGDTQYF.

The chain combines TRBV4-3 with TRBJ2-3; 8 bases map to TRBD1. Trimming removed 0 bases from V and 4 bases from J; junction bases left unmatched: 9. This CDR3 is built from 17 residues. CDR1 and CDR2 (germline): LGHNA, YSLEER. The CDR3 DNA reads as TGCGCCAGCAGCCAAGATCTCAGACAGGGGAGGCCAGATACGCAGTATTTT. Protein: CASSQDLRQGRPDTQYF.

This clone was recorded a few times. The V and J genes are TRBV5-1 and TRBJ1-1; D unresolved. The CDR3 length is 13 residues. V dropped 4 bases and J dropped 3 bases, with 10 bases sitting between them. The germline V gene has CDR1 SGHRS and CDR2 YFSETQ. The CDR3 DNA follows: TGCGCCAGCAGCATAAGCCGGGACACTGAAGCTTTCTTT. It yields the protein CASSISRDTEAFF.

The sample holds many counts of this clone. The genes are TRBV7-9 and TRBJ2-6; tentatively, D is TRBD1 (6 bases). Trimming took 8 bases from V and 1 from J, leaving 6 bases between them. The CDR3 is 13 residues long. Germline values: CDR1 SEHNR, CDR2 FQNEAQ (reference sequence). The CDR3 region is CASDRSGANVLTF. The CDR3 nucleotides are TGTGCCAGCGACAGGTCTGGGGCCAACGTCCTGACTTTC.

This clone showed up many times. A read error may produce the germline difference seen at one junction end. The chain joins TRBV29-1 to TRBJ2-5; no clear D gene. The CDR3 has 8 amino acids. Germline V CDR1 and CDR2: SQVTM, ANQGSEA. CDR3 protein: CSAPDSDF. In DNA form, the CDR3 reads TGCAGCGCTCCTGACTCGGACTTC.

This clone was seen a few times. This chain links TRBV7-8 with TRBJ2-2, with 9 bases lining up with TRBD1. CDR3 length: 15 amino acids. Trimming took 1 base from V and 7 from J; bases not matched to a gene: 4. Per germline, CDR1 SGHVS and CDR2 FQNEAQ. Here the CDR3 reads CASSLDRGRDGELFF. CDR3 DNA: TGTGCCAGCAGCTTAGACAGGGGGCGAGACGGGGAGCTGTTTTTT.

The rearrangement links TRBV7-2 to TRBJ2-1; unclear D gene. The CDR3 extends over 13 amino acids. Trimming removed 4 bases from V and 10 bases from J, with 14 bases in between. CDR1 is SGHTA, CDR2 FQGNSA, per germline. In nucleotides, the CDR3 is TGTGCCAGCAGCTCCCCGCGTCCCAGGGAGCAGTTCTTC. Its protein product is CASSSPRPREQFF.

This clone came up many times. The chain joins TRBV7-9 to TRBJ2-3, with 7 bases aligning to TRBD1. The germline CDR1 and CDR2 sequences are SEHNR and FQNEAQ (reference sequence). The CDR3 totals 13 residues. V was clipped by 4 bases and J by 6 bases; unmatched bases: 4. DNA for the CDR3: TGTGCCAGCAGCTCCTCGACAGGGGATACGCAGTATTTT. Its protein is CASSSSTGDTQYF.

The chain has TRBV28 and TRBJ2-1, with D unclear. The CDR3 is 12 amino acids. CDR1 MDHEN and CDR2 SYDVKM come from the germline V gene. V lost 6 bases to trimming and J lost 8 bases, with 11 bases between them. The chain's CDR3 is CASSLSRDEQFF. CDR3 nucleotides: TGTGCCAGCAGCTTAAGTCGGGATGAGCAGTTCTTC. The full variable domain, completed using reference TRBV28 and TRBJ2-1, is DVKVTQSSRYLVKRTGEKVFLECVQDMDHENMFWYRQDPGLGLRLIYFSYDVKMKEKGDIPEGYSVSREKKERFSLILESASTNQTSMYLCASSLSRDEQFFGPGTRLTVL.

The CDR3 here is CASTMTRGRGPYEQYF. CDR3 in DNA: TGTGCCAGCACAATGACCAGGGGGCGCGGTCCCTACGAGCAGTACTTC. The chain recombines TRBV27 with TRBJ2-7; 8 bases fit TRBD1. The CDR3 length is 16 residues. J was trimmed by 2 bases and V by 7 bases; bases with no gene match: 13. Germline CDR1 MNHEY, CDR2 SMNVEV (reference sequence).

V is TRBV7-2 and J is TRBJ2-1; no definite D call. The germline V gene has CDR1 SGHTA and CDR2 FQGNSA. The CDR3 length is 15 residues. Trimming shortened V by 5 bases and J by 2 bases, and 13 bases separated the two germline ends. The CDR3 region is CASSPGGLTYNEQFF. The DNA of the CDR3 is TGTGCCAGCAGCCCCGGCGGCCTCACCTACAATGAGCAGTTCTTC.

The chain uses TRBV4-1 and TRBJ2-5; 13 bases are a match to TRBD2. Germline loops: CDR1 MGHRA, CDR2 YSYEKL. The CDR3 extends over 20 amino acids. V shed 3 bases, J shed 4 bases, and the junction held 17 bases outside the gene matches. The chain's CDR3 is CASSHPGTLAGGSPGETQYF. In nucleotides, the CDR3 is TGCGCCAGCAGCCACCCAGGCACACTAGCGGGAGGGTCTCCAGGAGAGACCCAGTACTTC.

This clone was counted only a few times. The chain carries TRBV7-2 and TRBJ2-7; the match to TRBD2 covers 14 bases. Germline CDR1 is SGHTA and CDR2 is FQGNSA. Trimming removed 5 bases from V and 7 bases from J; junction bases left unmatched: 7. This CDR3 is 15 amino acids long. The CDR3 DNA is TGTGCCAGCAGCCCGGGACTAGCGGGAGCAAAAGAGCAGTACTTC. The encoded protein is CASSPGLAGAKEQYF.

V gene TRBV19 combines with J gene TRBJ1-5; 10 bases are shared with TRBD1. This CDR3 spans 14 amino acids. Germline V lookup: CDR1 LNHDA, CDR2 SQIVND (reference sequence). After removal of 4 bases from V and 7 bases from J, the junction contained 4 bases not matched to a gene. The CDR3 DNA follows: TGTGCCAGTAGTACGACAGGGGGCGGCCAGCCCCAGCATTTT. Its translation: CASSTTGGGQPQHF.

The table lists this clone with a few counts. The chain is built from TRBV28 and TRBJ2-7; perhaps TRBD2 as D (6 bases). The CDR3 has 15 amino acids. V was cut by 4 bases and J by 9 bases, with 22 bases left in between. Germline lookup yields CDR1 MDHEN and CDR2 SYDVKM. Here the CDR3 reads CASSWDSRVPYGQYF. The CDR3 DNA sequence: TGTGCCAGCAGTTGGGACTCACGAGTCCCCTATGGGCAGTACTTC.

This clone was picked up a small number of times. V usage is TRBV18 and J usage is TRBJ1-1; 8 nucleotides line up with TRBD1. V lost 6 bases to trimming and J lost 3 bases; unmatched junction nucleotides: 3. Germline CDR1 is KGHSH and CDR2 is LQKENI. There are 13 residues in the CDR3. This chain's CDR3 is CASSLTGDTEAFF. The CDR3 DNA sequence: TGTGCCAGCTCCCTGACAGGGGACACTGAAGCTTTCTTT.

The CDR3 DNA reads as TGCGCCAGCAGGATGCAGCCCTCGACAGGGGCGATACCCTACGAGCAGTACTTC. It yields the protein CASRMQPSTGAIPYEQYF. The V gene is TRBV5-1, the J gene TRBJ2-7, with TRBD1 matching 8 bases. The CDR3 has 18 amino acids. CDR1 is SGHRS and CDR2 is YFSETQ in the germline V gene. J gave up 2 bases and V 5 bases, and 18 bases lay outside the gene matches.

The genes are TRBV7-2 and TRBJ2-5, with TRBD2 matching 11 bases. V was clipped by 1 base and J by 3 bases; unmatched bases: 7. This CDR3 has 17 amino acids. The V gene's germline CDR1 is SGHTA and CDR2 FQGNSA. The CDR3 coding sequence is TGTGCCAGCAGCTTAGTTGTGCCTAGCGGGGGGAAAGAGACCCAGTACTTC. It encodes CASSLVVPSGGKETQYF.